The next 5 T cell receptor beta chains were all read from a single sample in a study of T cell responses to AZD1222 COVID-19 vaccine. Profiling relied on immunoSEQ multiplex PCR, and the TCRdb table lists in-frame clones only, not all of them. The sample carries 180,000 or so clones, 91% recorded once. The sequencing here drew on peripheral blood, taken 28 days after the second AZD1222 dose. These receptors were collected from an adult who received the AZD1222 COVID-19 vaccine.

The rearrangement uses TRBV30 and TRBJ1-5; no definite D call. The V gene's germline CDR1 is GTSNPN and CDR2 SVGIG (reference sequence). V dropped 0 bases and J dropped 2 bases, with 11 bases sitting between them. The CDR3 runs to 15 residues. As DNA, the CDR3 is TGTGCCTGGAGTGTACCTAGGGTAGGCAATCAGCCCCAGCATTTT. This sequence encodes CAWSVPRVGNQPQHF.

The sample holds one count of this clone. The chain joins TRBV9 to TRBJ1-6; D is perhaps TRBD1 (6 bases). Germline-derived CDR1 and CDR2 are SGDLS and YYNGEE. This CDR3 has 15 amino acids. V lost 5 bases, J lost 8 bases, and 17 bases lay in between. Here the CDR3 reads CASSSGGTKDSPLHF. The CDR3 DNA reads TGTGCCAGCAGTTCTGGTGGGACAAAGGATTCACCCCTCCACTTT.

This CDR3 is CASSLDGAGTDTQYF. Written as DNA, the CDR3 is TGCGCCAGCAGCTTGGACGGGGCCGGCACAGATACGCAGTATTTT. This chain joins TRBV5-1 and TRBJ2-3; D might be TRBD1 or TRBD2, each matching 5 bases. V gave up 0 bases and J gave up 1 base, with 9 bases separating them. Germline V gene data show CDR1 as SGHRS and CDR2 as YFSETQ. The CDR3 spans 15 residues.

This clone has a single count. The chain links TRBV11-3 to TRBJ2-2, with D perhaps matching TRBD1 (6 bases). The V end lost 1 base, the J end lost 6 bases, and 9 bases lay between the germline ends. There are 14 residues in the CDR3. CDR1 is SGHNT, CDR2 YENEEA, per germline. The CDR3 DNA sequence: TGTGCCAGCAGCTTAGGAGGGGGATCCGGGGAGCTGTTTTTT. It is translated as CASSLGGGSGELFF.

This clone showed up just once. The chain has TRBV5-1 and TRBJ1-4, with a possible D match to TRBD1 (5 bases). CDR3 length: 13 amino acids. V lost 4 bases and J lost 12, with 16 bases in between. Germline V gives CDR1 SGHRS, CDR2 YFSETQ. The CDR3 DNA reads TGCGCCAGCAGCGCAGACGGGGGGTTGGAACTGTTTTTT. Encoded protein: CASSADGGLELFF. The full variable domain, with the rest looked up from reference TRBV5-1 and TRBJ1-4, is KAGVTQTPRYLIKTRGQQVTLSCSPISGHRSVSWYQQTPGQGLQFLFEYFSETQRNKGNFPGRFSGRQFSNSRSEMNVSTLELGDSALYLCASSADGGLELFFGSGTQLSVL.